This TCR beta chain was identified in a study of T-cell memory formation after mild COVID-19. At the level of the study: The study found TCR clusters largely donor specific. Study-wide results and limits: Nothing confirmed that second-wave clones peaking on day 37 were specific for SARS-CoV-2.

This clonotype showed up just a few times. As yet, its antigen is unknown. The CDR3 loop spans 12 amino acids. V lost 5 bases and J lost 4, with 9 bases in between. Germline assignment: CDR1 SEHNR and CDR2 FQNEAQ (reference sequence). One entry per CDR3 protein, called by TCRdb with MiXCR from the 5' RACE reads. Of about 240,000 distinct CDR3 sequences detected, 8% to 9.5% appear once; the ten largest clones hold 20% to 25%. Source material: PBMCs or a T cell subset sorted from them (not recorded which). The sequence was obtained from a man aged 18 to 29 who had mild COVID-19 (a few samples of this study predate the infection). Cell type and time point are not known. V and J are TRBV7-9 and TRBJ2-7; maybe TRBD2 (5 bases). The CDR3 coding sequence is TGTGCCAGCAGCGACGAGGGTTACGAGCAGTACGTC. Amino acid sequence: CASSDEGYEQYV.